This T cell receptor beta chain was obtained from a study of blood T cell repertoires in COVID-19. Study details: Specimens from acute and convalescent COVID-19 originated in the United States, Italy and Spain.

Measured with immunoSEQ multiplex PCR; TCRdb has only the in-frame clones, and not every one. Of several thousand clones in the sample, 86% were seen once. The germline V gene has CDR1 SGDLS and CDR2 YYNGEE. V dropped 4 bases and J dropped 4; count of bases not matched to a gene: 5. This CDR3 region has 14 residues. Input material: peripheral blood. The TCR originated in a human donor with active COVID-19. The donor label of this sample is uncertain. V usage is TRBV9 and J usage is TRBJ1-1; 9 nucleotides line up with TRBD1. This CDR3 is CASSSTGGPTEAFF. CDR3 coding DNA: TGTGCCAGCAGCTCAACAGGGGGCCCCACTGAAGCTTTCTTT.